This T cell receptor beta chain was sequenced for a study of OX40 agonist ivuxolimab in advanced cancers. Study-wide background: Prior checkpoint blockade (anti-PD-1, anti-PD-L1 or anti-CTLA-4) was permitted; roughly 40% had it. Study-level points and caveats: The CD4+ and CD8+ T cells in the blood had expanded clonally by week 6 at 0.1 to 3.0 mg/kg. What antigens the expanded peripheral T cells recognized was never established.

Germline V CDR1 and CDR2: GTSNPN, SVGIG (reference sequence). This CDR3 contains 11 residues. The V end was cut by 5 bases, the J end by 2 bases, with 4 bases between. This clone was seen once. Its antigen is undetermined. The same CDR3 arises from other DNA sequences in this sample as well. Systemic immunosuppression or a history of autoimmune disease excluded patients. Sequenced by immunoSEQ multiplex PCR; TCRdb stores in-frame clones only, minus some. This sample yields some 41,000 clones, of which about 88% are seen a single time; 13% belongs to the top ten. This specimen consisted of CD4+ or CD8+ T cells sorted from blood, obtained in a trial of the OX40 agonist ivuxolimab. The TCR originated in an adult with an advanced solid tumor such as melanoma, head and neck, liver or kidney cancer. The chain carries TRBV30 and TRBJ2-1; no clear D. The DNA of the CDR3 is TGTGCCTGGGGGCCCTACAATGAGCAGTTCTTC. Protein: CAWGPYNEQFF.